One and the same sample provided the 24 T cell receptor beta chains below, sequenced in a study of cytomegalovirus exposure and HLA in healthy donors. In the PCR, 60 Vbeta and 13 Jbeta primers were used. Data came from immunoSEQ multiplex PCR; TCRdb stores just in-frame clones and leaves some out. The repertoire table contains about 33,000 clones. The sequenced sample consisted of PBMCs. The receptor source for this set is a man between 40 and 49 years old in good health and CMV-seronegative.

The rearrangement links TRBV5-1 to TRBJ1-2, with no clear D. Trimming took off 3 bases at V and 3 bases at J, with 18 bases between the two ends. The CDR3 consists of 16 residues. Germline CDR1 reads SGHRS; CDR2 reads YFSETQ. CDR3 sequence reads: CASSSGSGSSYYGYTF. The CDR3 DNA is TGCGCCAGCAGCTCGGGTTCGGGGTCGAGTTACTATGGCTACACCTTC.

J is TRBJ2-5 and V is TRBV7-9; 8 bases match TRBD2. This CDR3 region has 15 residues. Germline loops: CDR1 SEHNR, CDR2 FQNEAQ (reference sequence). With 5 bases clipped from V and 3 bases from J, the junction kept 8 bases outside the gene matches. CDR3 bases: TGTGCCAGCAGCCCGGGGGGGTGGGGCGAAGAGACCCAGTACTTC. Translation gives CASSPGGWGEETQYF.

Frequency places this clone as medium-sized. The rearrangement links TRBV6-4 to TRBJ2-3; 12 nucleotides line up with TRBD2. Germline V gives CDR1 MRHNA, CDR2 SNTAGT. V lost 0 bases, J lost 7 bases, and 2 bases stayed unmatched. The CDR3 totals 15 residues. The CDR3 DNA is TGTGCCAGCAGTGACTCGACTAGCGGGAGTAATACGCAGTATTTT. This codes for CASSDSTSGSNTQYF.

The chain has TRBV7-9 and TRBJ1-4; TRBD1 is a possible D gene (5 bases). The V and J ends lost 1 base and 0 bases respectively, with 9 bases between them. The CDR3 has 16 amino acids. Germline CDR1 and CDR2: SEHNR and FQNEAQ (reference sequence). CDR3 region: CASSLVSGTTNEKLFF. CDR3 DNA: TGTGCCAGCAGCTTAGTATCAGGGACAACTAATGAAAAACTGTTTTTT.

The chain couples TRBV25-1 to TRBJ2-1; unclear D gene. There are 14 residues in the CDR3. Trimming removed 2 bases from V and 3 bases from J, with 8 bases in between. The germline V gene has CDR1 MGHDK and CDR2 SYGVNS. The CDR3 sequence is CASSEPLDYNEQFF. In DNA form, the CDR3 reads TGTGCCAGCAGTGAACCCCTAGACTACAATGAGCAGTTCTTC. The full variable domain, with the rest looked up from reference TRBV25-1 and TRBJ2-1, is EADIYQTPRYLVIGTGKKITLECSQTMGHDKMYWYQQDPGMELHLIHYSYGVNSTEKGDLSSESTVSRIRTEHFPLTLESARPSHTSQYLCASSEPLDYNEQFFGPGTRLTVL.

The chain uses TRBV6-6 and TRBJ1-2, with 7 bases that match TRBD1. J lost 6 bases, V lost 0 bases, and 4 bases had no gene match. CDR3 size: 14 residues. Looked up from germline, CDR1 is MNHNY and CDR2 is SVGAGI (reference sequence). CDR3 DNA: TGTGCCAGCAGTTACTCACAACAGGGGAATGGCTACACCTTC. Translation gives CASSYSQQGNGYTF.

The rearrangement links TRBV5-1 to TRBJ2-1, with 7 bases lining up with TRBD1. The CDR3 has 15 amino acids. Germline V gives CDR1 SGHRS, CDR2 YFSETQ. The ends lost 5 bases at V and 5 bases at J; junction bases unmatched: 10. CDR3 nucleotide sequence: TGCGCCAGCAGAACCGGGACAGAGTACAACAATGAGCAGTTCTTC. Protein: CASRTGTEYNNEQFF.

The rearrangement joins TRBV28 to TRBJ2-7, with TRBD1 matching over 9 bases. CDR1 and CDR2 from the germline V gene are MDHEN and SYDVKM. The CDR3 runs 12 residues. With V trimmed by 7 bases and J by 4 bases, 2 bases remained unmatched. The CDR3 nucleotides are TGTGCCAGCAAGGACAGGGGATACGAGCAGTACTTC. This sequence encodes CASKDRGYEQYF.

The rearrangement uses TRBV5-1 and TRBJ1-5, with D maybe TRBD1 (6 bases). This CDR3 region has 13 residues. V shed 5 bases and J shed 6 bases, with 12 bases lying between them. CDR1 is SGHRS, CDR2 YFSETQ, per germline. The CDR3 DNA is TGCGCCAGCAGTTCAGGGGAGGGTCAGCCCCAGCATTTT. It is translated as CASSSGEGQPQHF.

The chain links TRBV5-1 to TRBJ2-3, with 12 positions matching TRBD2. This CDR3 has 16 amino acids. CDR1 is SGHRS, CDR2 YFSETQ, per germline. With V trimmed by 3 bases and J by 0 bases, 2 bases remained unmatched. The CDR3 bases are TGCGCCAGCAGCTCAGGGACTAGCGGGAGCACAGATACGCAGTATTTT. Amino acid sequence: CASSSGTSGSTDTQYF.

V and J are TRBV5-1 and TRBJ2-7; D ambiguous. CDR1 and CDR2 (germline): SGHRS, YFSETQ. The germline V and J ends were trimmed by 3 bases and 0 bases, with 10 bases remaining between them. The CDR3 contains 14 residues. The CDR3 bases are TGCGCCAGCAGCTACACACCTAGCTCCTACGAGCAGTACTTC. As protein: CASSYTPSSYEQYF.

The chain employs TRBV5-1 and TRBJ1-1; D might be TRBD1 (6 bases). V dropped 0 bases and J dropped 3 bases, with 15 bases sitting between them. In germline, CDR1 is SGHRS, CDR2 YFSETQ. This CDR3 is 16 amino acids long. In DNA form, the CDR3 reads TGCGCCAGCAGCTTGGATGGGGACATTGGGGACACTGAAGCTTTCTTT. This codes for CASSLDGDIGDTEAFF.

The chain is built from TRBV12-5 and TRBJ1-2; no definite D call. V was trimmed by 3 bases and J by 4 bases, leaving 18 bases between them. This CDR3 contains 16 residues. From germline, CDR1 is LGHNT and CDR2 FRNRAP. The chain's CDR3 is CASGFTEGWGGYGYTF. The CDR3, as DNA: TGTGCTAGTGGTTTTACAGAAGGTTGGGGAGGCTATGGCTACACCTTC. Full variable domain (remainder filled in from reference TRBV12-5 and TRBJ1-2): DARVTQTPRHKVTEMGQEVTMRCQPILGHNTVFWYRQTMMQGLELLAYFRNRAPLDDSGMPKDRFSAEMPDATLATLKIQPSEPRDSAVYFCASGFTEGWGGYGYTFGSGTRLTVV.

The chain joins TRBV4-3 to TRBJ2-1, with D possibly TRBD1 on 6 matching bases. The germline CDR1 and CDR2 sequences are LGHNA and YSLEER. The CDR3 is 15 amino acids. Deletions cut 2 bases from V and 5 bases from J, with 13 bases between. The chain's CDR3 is CASSQTQGDDNEQFF. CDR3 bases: TGCGCCAGCAGCCAAACACAGGGAGATGACAATGAGCAGTTCTTC.

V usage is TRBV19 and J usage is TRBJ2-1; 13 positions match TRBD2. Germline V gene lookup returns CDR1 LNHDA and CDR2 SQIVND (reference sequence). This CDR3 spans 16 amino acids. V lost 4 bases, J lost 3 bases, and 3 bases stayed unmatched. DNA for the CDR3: TGTGCCAGTAGTAGACTAGCGGGAGGATACTACAATGAGCAGTTCTTC. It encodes CASSRLAGGYYNEQFF. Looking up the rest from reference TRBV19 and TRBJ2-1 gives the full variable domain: DGGITQSPKYLFRKEGQNVTLSCEQNLNHDAMYWYRQDPGQGLRLIYYSQIVNDFQKGDIAEGYSVSREKKESFPLTVTSAQKNPTAFYLCASSRLAGGYYNEQFFGPGTRLTVL.

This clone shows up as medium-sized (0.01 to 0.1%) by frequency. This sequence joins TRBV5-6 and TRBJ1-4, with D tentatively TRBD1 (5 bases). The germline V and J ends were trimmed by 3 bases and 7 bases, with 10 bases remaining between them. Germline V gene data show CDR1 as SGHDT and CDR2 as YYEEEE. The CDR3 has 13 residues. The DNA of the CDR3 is TGTGCCAGCAGCTGGGGGGTGACTGAAAAACTGTTTTTT. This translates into CASSWGVTEKLFF. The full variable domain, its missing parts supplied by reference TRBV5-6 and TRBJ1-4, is DAGVTQSPTHLIKTRGQQVTLRCSPKSGHDTVSWYQQALGQGPQFIFQYYEEEERQRGNFPDRFSGHQFPNYSSELNVNALLLGDSALYLCASSWGVTEKLFFGSGTQLSVL.

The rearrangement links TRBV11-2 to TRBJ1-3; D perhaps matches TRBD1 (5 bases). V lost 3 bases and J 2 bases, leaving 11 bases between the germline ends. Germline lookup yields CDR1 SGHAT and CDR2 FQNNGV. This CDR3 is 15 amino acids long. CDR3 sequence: CASSLAQAAGNTIYF. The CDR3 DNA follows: TGTGCCAGCAGCTTGGCACAGGCGGCTGGAAACACCATATATTTT.

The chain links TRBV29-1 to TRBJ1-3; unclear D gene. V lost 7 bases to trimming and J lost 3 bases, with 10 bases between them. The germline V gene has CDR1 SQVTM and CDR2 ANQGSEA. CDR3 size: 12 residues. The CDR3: CSAGLNGNTIYF. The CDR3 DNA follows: TGCAGCGCCGGACTTAATGGAAACACCATATATTTT.

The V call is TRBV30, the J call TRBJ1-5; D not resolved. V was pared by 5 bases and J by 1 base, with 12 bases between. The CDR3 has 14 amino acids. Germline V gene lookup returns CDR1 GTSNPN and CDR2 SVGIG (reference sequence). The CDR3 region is CAWGRRESNQPQHF. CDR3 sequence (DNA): TGTGCCTGGGGAAGGAGAGAGAGCAATCAGCCCCAGCATTTT.

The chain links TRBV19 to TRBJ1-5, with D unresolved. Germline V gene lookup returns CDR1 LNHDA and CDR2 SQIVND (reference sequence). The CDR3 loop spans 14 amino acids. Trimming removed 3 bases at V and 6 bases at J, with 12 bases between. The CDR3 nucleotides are TGTGCCAGTAGTATTCTCACAGATCGTCAGCCCCAGCATTTT. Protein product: CASSILTDRQPQHF.

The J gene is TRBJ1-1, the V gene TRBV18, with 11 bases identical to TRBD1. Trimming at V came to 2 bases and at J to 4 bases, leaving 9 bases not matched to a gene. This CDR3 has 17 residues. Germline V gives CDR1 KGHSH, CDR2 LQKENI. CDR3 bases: TGTGCCAGCTCACCAGCTTCCGGGACAGGGGGGAGCACTGAAGCTTTCTTT. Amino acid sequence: CASSPASGTGGSTEAFF.

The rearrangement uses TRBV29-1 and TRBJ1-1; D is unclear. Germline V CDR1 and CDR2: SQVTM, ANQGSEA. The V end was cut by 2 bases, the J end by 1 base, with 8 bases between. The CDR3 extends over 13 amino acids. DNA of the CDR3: TGCAGCGTTGAAAAGGCGGGGAACACTGAAGCTTTCTTT. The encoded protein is CSVEKAGNTEAFF.

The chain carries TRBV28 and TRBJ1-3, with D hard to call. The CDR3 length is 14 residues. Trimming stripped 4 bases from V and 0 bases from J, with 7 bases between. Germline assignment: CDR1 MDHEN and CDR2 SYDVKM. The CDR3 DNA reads TGTGCCAGCAGTTCCCCAGGCTCTGGAAACACCATATATTTT. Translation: CASSSPGSGNTIYF.

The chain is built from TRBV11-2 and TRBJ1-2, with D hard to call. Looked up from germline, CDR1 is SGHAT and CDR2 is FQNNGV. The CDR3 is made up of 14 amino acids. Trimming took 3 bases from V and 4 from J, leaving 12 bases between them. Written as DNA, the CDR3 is TGTGCCAGCAGCTTGGCCGGGTCTTTCTATGGCTACACCTTC. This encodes CASSLAGSFYGYTF. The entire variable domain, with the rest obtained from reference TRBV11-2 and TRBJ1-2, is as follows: EAGVAQSPRYKIIEKRQSVAFWCNPISGHATLYWYQQILGQGPKLLIQFQNNGVVDDSQLPKDRFSAERLKGVDSTLKIQPAKLEDSAVYLCASSLAGSFYGYTFGSGTRLTVV.